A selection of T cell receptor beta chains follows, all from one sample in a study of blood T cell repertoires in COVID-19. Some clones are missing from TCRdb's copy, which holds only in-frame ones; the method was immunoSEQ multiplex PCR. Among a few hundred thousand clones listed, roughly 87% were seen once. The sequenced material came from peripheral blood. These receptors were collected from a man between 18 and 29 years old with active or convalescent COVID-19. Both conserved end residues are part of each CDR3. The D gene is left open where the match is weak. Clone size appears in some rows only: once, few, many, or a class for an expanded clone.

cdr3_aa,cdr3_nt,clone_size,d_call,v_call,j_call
CASGRQGFISYEQYF,TGTGCCAGCGGCCGACAGGGGTTTATTTCCTACGAGCAGTACTTC,-,TRBD1,TRBV27,TRBJ2-7
CASSYRQSGNTIYF,TGTGCCAGCAGTTATAGACAATCTGGAAACACCATATATTTT,-,-,TRBV6-5,TRBJ1-3
CASTGGGTGDSQYF,TGTGCCAGCACCGGAGGGGGGACAGGGGACTCGCAGTACTTC,-,TRBD1,TRBV6-5,TRBJ2-7
CASAGGKGTDTQYF,TGTGCCAGCGCAGGGGGGAAGGGCACAGATACGCAGTATTTT,-,-,TRBV7-7,TRBJ2-3
CASSLAGGLGGELFF,TGTGCCAGCAGCTTAGCGGGGGGGCTCGGCGGGGAGCTGTTTTTT,-,-,TRBV7-6,TRBJ2-2
CASSRSNYGYTF,TGTGCCAGCAGCCGTAGTAACTATGGCTACACCTTC,-,-,TRBV7-9,TRBJ1-2
CASSPGLGNYNEQFF,TGCGCCAGCAGCCCGGGACTCGGTAACTACAATGAGCAGTTCTTC,-,-,TRBV5-1,TRBJ2-1
CASSLVARIGTQYF,TGTGCCAGCAGTTTGGTAGCTAGAATAGGGACCCAGTACTTC,-,-,TRBV6-5,TRBJ2-5
CASSKQTPGQKSYEQYF,TGTGCCAGCAGCAAGCAGACGCCGGGACAGAAATCCTACGAGCAGTACTTC,-,TRBD1,TRBV7-6,TRBJ2-7
CATSRDRGNQPQHF,TGTGCCACCAGCAGAGATCGCGGAAATCAGCCCCAGCATTTT,-,-,TRBV15,TRBJ1-5
CASSPPLRSQPQHF,TGTGCCAGCAGCCCACCACTAAGGAGTCAGCCCCAGCATTTT,once,-,TRBV21-1,TRBJ1-5
CASSPSPGSEAFF,TGTGCCAGTAGTCCCAGCCCGGGTTCTGAAGCTTTCTTT,-,-,TRBV19,TRBJ1-1
CASSQGQGKNTEAFF,TGCGCCAGCAGCCAAGGACAGGGCAAGAACACTGAAGCTTTCTTT,-,TRBD1,TRBV4-1,TRBJ1-1
CASSRDGTKGNIQYF,TGTGCCAGCAGTAGGGATGGGACTAAGGGAAACATTCAGTACTTC,once,TRBD2,TRBV6-5,TRBJ2-4
CATSGLPDGLYEQYF,TGTGCCACCAGTGGGCTACCCGACGGGTTGTACGAGCAGTACTTC,-,-,TRBV24-1,TRBJ2-7
CASLNTGEETQYF,TGTGCCAGCTTAAATACAGGGGAAGAGACCCAGTACTTC,-,TRBD1,TRBV6-6,TRBJ2-5
CASSHQRTGLYSNQPQHF,TGTGCCAGCAGCCACCAACGGACAGGGCTCTATAGCAATCAGCCCCAGCATTTT,-,TRBD1,TRBV5-6,TRBJ1-5
CASSGGTGIIYF,TGTGCCAGCAGTGGGGGGACAGGGATCATATATTTT,-,TRBD1,TRBV27,TRBJ1-3
CASSSAGFPHEQYF,TGTGCCAGCAGCTCAGCAGGGTTTCCCCACGAGCAGTACTTC,-,-,TRBV5-6,TRBJ2-7
CASSQQTGAIYEQYF,TGCGCCAGCAGCCAACAGACAGGGGCGATCTACGAGCAGTACTTC,-,TRBD1,TRBV4-1,TRBJ2-7